Listed below are T cell receptor beta chains from one sample, sequenced in a study of blood T cell repertoires in COVID-19. Some clones are missing from TCRdb's copy, which holds only in-frame ones; the method was immunoSEQ multiplex PCR. The sample consists of 50,000 to 70,000 clones, about four fifths of them appearing once. The sequencing sample was made of peripheral blood. The receptor set was obtained from a man aged 65-85 years with active COVID-19. The CDR3 runs from the conserved cysteine through the conserved F or W. D genes are given only for firm matches. Clone sizes are given selectively: once, few, many, or a class where the clone is expanded.

j_gene | v_gene | d_gene | abundance | len | CDR3aa | CDR3nt
TRBJ2-3 | TRBV18 | TRBD2 | few | 12 | CASSQGGDTQYF | TGTGCCAGCTCACAGGGAGGGGATACGCAGTATTTT
TRBJ1-2 | TRBV18 | TRBD1 | - | 15 | CASSQTGGAEYGYTF | TGTGCCAGCTCGCAAACAGGGGGCGCTGAGTATGGCTACACCTTC
TRBJ2-3 | TRBV4-3 | TRBD2 | - | 16 | CASSPRTSGSTDTQYF | TGCGCCAGCAGCCCCCGGACTAGCGGGAGCACAGATACGCAGTATTTT
TRBJ1-2 | TRBV6-5 | TRBD1 | - | 14 | CASVTGGANYGYTF | TGTGCCAGCGTAACAGGGGGCGCGAACTATGGCTACACCTTC
TRBJ2-5 | TRBV5-5 | TRBD1 | - | 17 | CASSFGTGTGVQETQYF | TGTGCCAGCAGCTTTGGAACTGGGACAGGGGTTCAAGAGACCCAGTACTTC
TRBJ2-1 | TRBV6-2/TRBV6-3 | TRBD1 | - | 18 | CASSPFVLRDRVTNEQFF | TGTGCCAGCAGCCCATTTGTTCTCCGGGACAGGGTCACCAATGAGCAGTTCTTC
TRBJ1-2 | TRBV30 | TRBD1 | once | 16 | CAWSASGQGPNYGYTF | TGTGCCTGGAGTGCCTCCGGACAGGGTCCGAACTATGGCTACACCTTC
TRBJ1-1 | TRBV7-3 | - | - | 12 | CASSPSDSKAFF | TGTGCCAGCAGCCCATCAGACAGTAAAGCTTTCTTT
TRBJ1-5 | TRBV19 | - | once | 18 | CASSIDYRDMVSNQPQHF | TGTGCCAGTAGTATAGACTATCGGGACATGGTGAGCAATCAGCCCCAGCATTTT
TRBJ2-5 | TRBV5-1 | TRBD1 | - | 16 | CASSLGMGTAQETQYF | TGCGCCAGCAGCTTGGGAATGGGGACAGCCCAAGAGACCCAGTACTTC
TRBJ2-1 | TRBV19 | TRBD2 | - | 16 | CASSVGGLAGMTEQFF | TGTGCCAGTAGTGTCGGGGGACTAGCGGGAATGACTGAGCAGTTCTTC
TRBJ2-7 | TRBV29-1 | TRBD1 | - | 12 | CSVRTGGHEQYF | TGCAGCGTCCGGACAGGGGGCCACGAGCAGTACTTC
TRBJ2-3 | TRBV5-1 | TRBD2 | once | 16 | CASSLELAQGADTQYF | TGCGCCAGCAGCTTGGAACTAGCGCAGGGCGCAGATACGCAGTATTTT
TRBJ1-2 | TRBV29-1 | - | - | 13 | CSVESPDWYGYTF | TGCAGCGTTGAATCTCCAGATTGGTATGGCTACACCTTC
TRBJ2-2 | TRBV4-1 | TRBD1 | - | 16 | CASSQEGTGWTGELFF | TGCGCCAGCAGCCAAGAAGGGACAGGGTGGACCGGGGAGCTGTTTTTT
TRBJ2-1 | TRBV7-2 | TRBD2 | - | 16 | CASSLSLAGGANEQFF | TGTGCCAGCAGCTTATCCCTAGCGGGAGGGGCCAATGAGCAGTTCTTC
TRBJ2-2 | TRBV6-8 | - | - | 13 | CARVTPNTGELFF | TGTGCCAGAGTGACTCCGAACACCGGGGAGCTGTTTTTT
TRBJ2-7 | TRBV3-1/TRBV3-2 | - | - | 14 | CACSREGAAYEQYF | TGTGCCTGTAGCAGGGAAGGGGCCGCCTACGAGCAGTACTTC
TRBJ2-2 | TRBV5-1 | TRBD2 | - | 15 | CASSLEAGAPGELFF | TGCGCCAGCAGCTTGGAGGCGGGAGCGCCCGGGGAGCTGTTTTTT
TRBJ2-5 | TRBV7-2 | - | - | 14 | CASSSEGRAQTQYF | TGTGCCAGCAGCTCGGAGGGCAGGGCCCAGACCCAGTACTTC
TRBJ1-5 | TRBV10-2 | - | - | 13 | CASSARGGQPQHF | TGCGCCAGCAGTGCGCGGGGAGGTCAGCCCCAGCATTTT
TRBJ2-7 | TRBV5-5 | TRBD2 | - | 13 | CASSLVGGGEQYF | TGTGCCAGCAGCTTGGTTGGGGGGGGCGAGCAGTACTTC
TRBJ2-7 | TRBV7-2 | - | - | 15 | CASSLGGTSAYEQYF | TGTGCCAGCAGCTTAGGAGGGACATCAGCATACGAGCAGTACTTC
TRBJ2-1 | TRBV6-6 | TRBD1 | - | 14 | CASSLDRERNEQFF | TGTGCCAGCAGTTTAGACAGGGAACGCAATGAGCAGTTCTTC
TRBJ2-3 | TRBV9 | TRBD2 | once | 15 | CASSVSGMVSDTQYF | TGTGCCAGCAGCGTAAGCGGGATGGTTTCAGATACGCAGTATTTT
TRBJ2-5 | TRBV7-8 | - | - | 12 | CASSMVQETQYF | TGTGCCAGCAGTATGGTTCAGGAGACCCAGTACTTC
TRBJ2-5 | TRBV7-2 | - | - | 14 | CASSYLLEGETQYF | TGTGCCAGCAGCTATCTGCTGGAGGGAGAGACCCAGTACTTC
TRBJ2-1 | TRBV27 | TRBD2 | - | 20 | CASSLTRTSGRKGSYNEQFF | TGTGCCAGCAGTTTAACACGGACTAGCGGGAGGAAGGGCTCCTACAATGAGCAGTTCTTC
TRBJ2-5 | TRBV4-2 | TRBD1 | - | 16 | CASSQSADRGPETQYF | TGTGCCAGCAGCCAATCGGCCGACAGGGGGCCGGAGACCCAGTACTTC
TRBJ1-6 | TRBV28 | - | - | 15 | CASSLRQGYNSPLHF | TGTGCCAGCAGTTTAAGGCAGGGCTATAATTCACCCCTCCACTTT
TRBJ2-3 | TRBV7-2 | - | - | 14 | CASNLRGDTDTQYF | TGTGCCAGCAACCTGAGAGGTGACACAGATACGCAGTATTTT
TRBJ2-1 | TRBV20-1 | - | - | 11 | CRGDGHNEQFF | TGCAGGGGAGACGGACACAATGAGCAGTTCTTC
TRBJ1-4 | TRBV15 | TRBD1 | - | 16 | CATSRGQAPLNEKLFF | TGTGCCACCAGCAGGGGACAGGCGCCTTTGAATGAAAAACTGTTTTTT
TRBJ1-2 | TRBV5-6 | - | - | 13 | CASSLTGSYGYTF | TGTGCCAGCAGCTTAACAGGCTCCTATGGCTACACCTTC
TRBJ2-2 | TRBV19 | TRBD2 | once | 15 | CASSILAEETGELFF | TGTGCCAGTAGTATCCTAGCGGAGGAGACCGGGGAGCTGTTTTTT
TRBJ1-1 | TRBV5-1 | TRBD1 | - | 15 | CASSTRQGQNTEAFF | TGCGCCAGCAGCACTCGACAGGGCCAGAACACTGAAGCTTTCTTT
TRBJ2-2 | TRBV11-2 | - | - | 13 | CASSPPDTGELFF | TGTGCCAGCAGCCCGCCGGACACCGGGGAGCTGTTTTTT
TRBJ2-7 | TRBV11-2 | - | - | 12 | CASSYRYYEQYF | TGTGCCAGCAGCTACCGGTATTACGAGCAGTACTTC
TRBJ1-2 | TRBV4-1 | - | - | 17 | CASSQDNLAGKDYGYTF | TGCGCCAGCAGCCAAGATAATCTGGCAGGGAAGGACTATGGCTACACCTTC
TRBJ2-7 | TRBV30 | - | - | 12 | CAWSTGMGEQYF | TGTGCCTGGAGTACAGGGATGGGAGAGCAGTACTTC
TRBJ2-7 | TRBV7-2 | - | - | 14 | CASSPPRRADEQYF | TGTGCCAGCAGTCCACCCAGGAGGGCCGACGAGCAGTACTTC
TRBJ2-2 | TRBV19 | TRBD2 | - | 16 | CASTRRLAGNTGELFF | TGTGCCAGTACAAGAAGACTAGCGGGTAACACCGGGGAGCTGTTTTTT
TRBJ1-1 | TRBV25-1 | TRBD1 | - | 15 | CASSGEGQENTEAFF | TGTGCCAGCAGTGGGGAGGGACAGGAGAACACTGAAGCTTTCTTT
TRBJ1-2 | TRBV9 | - | once | 16 | CASSAAGAGANYGYTF | TGTGCCAGCAGCGCGGCAGGGGCCGGGGCTAACTATGGCTACACCTTC
TRBJ1-1 | TRBV6-5 | TRBD1 | - | 14 | CASSYAGGITEAFF | TGTGCCAGCAGTTACGCAGGGGGGATCACTGAAGCTTTCTTT
TRBJ2-5 | TRBV6-2/TRBV6-3 | TRBD2 | - | 16 | CASSTGLAGLQETQYF | TGTGCCAGCAGTACTGGACTAGCGGGACTTCAAGAGACCCAGTACTTC
TRBJ2-1 | TRBV5-1 | TRBD2 | - | 15 | CASRIGLAGNNEQFF | TGCGCCAGCAGGATCGGGCTAGCGGGGAACAATGAGCAGTTCTTC
TRBJ2-1 | TRBV6-4 | - | - | 17 | CASSDSWTVSSYNEQFF | TGTGCCAGCAGTGACTCGTGGACAGTAAGCTCCTACAATGAGCAGTTCTTC
TRBJ2-7 | TRBV5-6 | - | - | 14 | CASMTGRDTYEQYF | TGTGCCAGCATGACCGGGAGAGACACCTACGAGCAGTACTTC
TRBJ2-1 | TRBV18 | TRBD1 | - | 16 | CASSPEGASSYNEQFF | TGTGCCAGCTCACCCGAGGGGGCTAGCTCCTACAATGAGCAGTTCTTC
TRBJ2-1 | TRBV19 | - | - | 18 | CASSIKPPGAASYNEQFF | TGTGCCAGTAGTATAAAACCCCCCGGAGCGGCCTCCTACAATGAGCAGTTCTTC
TRBJ2-2 | TRBV3-1/TRBV3-2 | TRBD2 | - | 15 | CARVTSGSKTGELFF | TGTGCCAGGGTTACTAGCGGGAGTAAAACCGGGGAGCTGTTTTTT
TRBJ2-6 | TRBV6-4 | - | - | 15 | CASSDSYSGANVLTF | TGTGCCAGCAGTGACTCCTACTCTGGGGCCAACGTCCTGACTTTC